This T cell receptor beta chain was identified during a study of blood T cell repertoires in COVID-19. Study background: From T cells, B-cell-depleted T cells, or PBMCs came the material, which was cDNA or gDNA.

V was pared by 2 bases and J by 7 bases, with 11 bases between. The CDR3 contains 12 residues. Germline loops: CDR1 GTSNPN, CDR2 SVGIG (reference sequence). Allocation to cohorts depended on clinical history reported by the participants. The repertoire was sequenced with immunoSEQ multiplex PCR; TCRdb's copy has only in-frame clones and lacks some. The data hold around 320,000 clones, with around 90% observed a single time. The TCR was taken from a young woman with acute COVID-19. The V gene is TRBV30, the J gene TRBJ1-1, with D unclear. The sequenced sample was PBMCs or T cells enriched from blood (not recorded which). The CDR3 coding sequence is TGTGCCTGGAGTCCACAGTCCTTTGAAGCTTTCTTT. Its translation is CAWSPQSFEAFF. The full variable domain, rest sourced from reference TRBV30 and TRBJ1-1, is SQTIHQWPATLVQPVGSPLSLECTVEGTSNPNLYWYRQAAGRGLQLLFYSVGIGQISSEVPQNLSASRPQDRQFILSSKKLLLSDSGFYLCAWSPQSFEAFFGQGTRLTVV.